What follows are 20 T cell receptor beta chains derived from one specimen sequenced in a study of cytomegalovirus exposure and HLA in healthy donors. This PCR relied on a set of 60 Vbeta primers and 13 Jbeta primers. Clones were sequenced by immunoSEQ multiplex PCR, and TCRdb holds only the in-frame ones, with some missing. The sample shows 100,000 to 150,000 clones, approximately 74% of them seen only once. The sequenced sample consisted of PBMCs. Receptors originate from a man between 35 and 55 years old in good health and CMV-seropositive.

In its sample, this clone was seen once. The rearrangement joins TRBV15 to TRBJ2-1; 9 bases map to TRBD2. Germline V gene lookup returns CDR1 LNHNV and CDR2 YYDKDF (reference sequence). After removal of 3 bases from V and 6 bases from J, the junction contained 12 bases not matched to a gene. The CDR3 totals 17 residues. The CDR3 DNA is TGTGCCACCAGCAGCCGGTCGACGGCGGGGGGGCTCAATGAGCAGTTCTTC. Residues: CATSSRSTAGGLNEQFF.

The chain employs TRBV7-2 and TRBJ2-3; TRBD2 matches 9 bases. V was pared by 3 bases and J by 2 bases, with 6 bases of the junction left unmatched. The CDR3 length is 16 residues. Germline V CDR1 and CDR2: SGHTA, FQGNSA. CDR3 region: CASSFLAGRSTDTQYF. The CDR3 bases are TGTGCCAGCAGCTTCCTAGCGGGAAGGTCCACAGATACGCAGTATTTT. The whole variable domain, remainder taken from reference TRBV7-2 and TRBJ2-3, is GAGVSQSPSNKVTEKGKDVELRCDPISGHTALYWYRQSLGQGLEFLIYFQGNSAPDKSGLPSDRFSAERTGGSVSTLTIQRTQQEDSAVYLCASSFLAGRSTDTQYFGPGTRLTVL.

The genes are TRBV5-1 and TRBJ1-1; tentative D call: TRBD1 (5 bases). CDR1 SGHRS and CDR2 YFSETQ come from the germline V gene. V was cut by 4 bases and J by 6 bases, with 19 bases left in between. This CDR3 contains 15 residues. CDR3 residues: CASSLPGRGGPEAFF. The CDR3, as DNA: TGCGCCAGCAGCCTCCCTGGGAGGGGAGGTCCTGAAGCTTTCTTT.

V gene TRBV7-8 combines with J gene TRBJ1-6; 8 bases line up with TRBD1. The CDR3 loop spans 18 amino acids. The germline V gene encodes CDR1 SGHVS and CDR2 FQNEAQ. Unmatched junction bases numbered 10, after V lost 1 base and J lost 5 bases. Here the CDR3 reads CASSLVIQGASNNSPLHF. CDR3 DNA: TGTGCCAGCAGCTTAGTTATCCAGGGGGCGTCAAATAATTCACCCCTCCACTTT.

This clone was seen only a few times. This chain uses TRBV7-2 with TRBJ1-4, with D hard to call. The ends were cut back, 1 base at V and 0 bases at J, with 9 bases in the middle. Germline V CDR1 and CDR2: SGHTA, FQGNSA. This CDR3 has 16 amino acids. The CDR3 sequence is CASSLGSGTTNEKLFF. The CDR3 DNA reads TGTGCCAGCAGCTTAGGGTCGGGGACAACTAATGAAAAACTGTTTTTT.

The rearrangement joins TRBV7-2 to TRBJ1-2; TRBD1 is a possible D gene (5 bases). The CDR3 sequence is 16 residues long. Germline V gene sequence: CDR1 SGHTA, CDR2 FQGNSA. The V gene lost 4 bases and the J gene lost 8 bases, with 23 bases spanning the gap. The DNA for the CDR3 is TGTGCCAGCAGCTCCCAACAGGACGGCCTAGGCGAAGGCTACACCTTC. Encoded protein: CASSSQQDGLGEGYTF.

The chain couples TRBV5-4 to TRBJ2-1; 10 positions match TRBD2. J lost 7 bases, V lost 3 bases, and 4 bases had no gene match. The CDR3 sequence is 14 residues long. The germline V gene has CDR1 SGHNT and CDR2 YYREEE (reference sequence). This CDR3 is CASSYGLAVNEQFF. CDR3 DNA: TGTGCCAGCAGCTACGGACTAGCGGTTAATGAGCAGTTCTTC.

This clone was seen just once. The genes are TRBV5-1 and TRBJ1-6; 9 positions match TRBD1. V lost 0 bases to trimming and J lost 6 bases; unmatched junction nucleotides: 1. CDR1 is SGHRS, CDR2 YFSETQ, per germline. The CDR3 has 15 residues. The CDR3 bases are TGCGCCAGCAGCTTGGACAGGGGGCCTAATTCACCCCTCCACTTT. Amino acids: CASSLDRGPNSPLHF.

This chain connects TRBV6-1 to TRBJ1-5, with TRBD1 identical over 8 bases. The CDR3 is 15 amino acids. Germline-derived CDR1 and CDR2 are MNHNS and SASEGT. J lost 8 bases, V lost 3 bases, and 9 bases had no gene match. DNA for the CDR3: TGTGCCAGCAGTGACCCGGACAGGGTACTCGAGCCCCAGCATTTT. This sequence encodes CASSDPDRVLEPQHF.

CDR3 DNA sequence: TGTGCCAGTAGTCCCGGTGGGGTGGTCGGCGGACTTAACTATGGCTACACCTTC. As protein: CASSPGGVVGGLNYGYTF. The J gene is TRBJ1-2, the V gene TRBV19; D is unresolved. Germline V gives CDR1 LNHDA, CDR2 SQIVND (reference sequence). The V end was cut by 5 bases, the J end by 1 base, with 23 bases between. The CDR3 has 18 amino acids.

The rearrangement uses TRBV30 and TRBJ2-2; D is undetermined. CDR1 GTSNPN and CDR2 SVGIG come from the germline V gene (reference sequence). The CDR3 spans 13 residues. Trimming left V 0 bases short and J 6 bases short, with 8 bases between. CDR3 DNA: TGTGCCTGGAGTGTACGCGTACCCGGGGAGCTGTTTTTT. Translated, it gives CAWSVRVPGELFF.

The chain recombines TRBV10-3 with TRBJ2-5, with TRBD2 identical over 7 bases. The CDR3 contains 13 residues. Germline-derived CDR1 and CDR2 are ENHRY and SYGVKD. J lost 4 bases, V lost 3 bases, and 2 bases had no gene match. The CDR3 region is CAISDRGVETQYF. CDR3 nucleotides: TGTGCCATCAGTGATCGGGGGGTAGAGACCCAGTACTTC.

CDR3 bases: TGTGCCAGCATACCGGGACAGGACGTGGTTTATAGCAATCAGCCCCAGCATTTT. Its protein product is CASIPGQDVVYSNQPQHF. J is TRBJ1-5 and V is TRBV19; 8 positions match TRBD1. The V gene end was trimmed by 9 bases and the J gene end by 0 bases; junction bases not matched to a gene: 16. The CDR3 is 18 amino acids. Germline CDR1 LNHDA, CDR2 SQIVND (reference sequence).

This chain links TRBV5-6 with TRBJ2-1; tentative D call: TRBD2 (7 bases). CDR1 and CDR2 (germline): SGHDT, YYEEEE. Trimming cost V 4 bases and J 9 bases, with 20 bases left between them. CDR3 length equals 15 residues. The CDR3 loop is CASSVVGGPSVEQFF. The CDR3 DNA follows: TGTGCCAGCAGCGTAGTGGGGGGGCCAAGCGTTGAGCAGTTCTTC.

The gene calls are TRBV18 and TRBJ1-5; TRBD1 matches 8 bases. V trimming: 5 bases; J trimming: 3 bases; junction bases outside the gene matches: 6. Germline V gene lookup returns CDR1 KGHSH and CDR2 LQKENI. CDR3 length: 15 amino acids. The CDR3 nucleotides read TGTGCCAGCTCAGTGGACAGGGCAAACAATCAGCCCCAGCATTTT. It encodes CASSVDRANNQPQHF. The whole variable domain, remainder taken from reference TRBV18 and TRBJ1-5, is NAGVMQNPRHLVRRRGQEARLRCSPMKGHSHVYWYRQLPEEGLKFMVYLQKENIIDESGMPKERFSAEFPKEGPSILRIQQVVRGDSAAYFCASSVDRANNQPQHFGDGTRLSIL.

V is TRBV30 and J is TRBJ2-3; possible D gene TRBD1, 5 bases. The CDR3 is made up of 16 amino acids. Germline V CDR1 and CDR2: GTSNPN, SVGIG (reference sequence). Trimming shortened V by 2 bases and J by 3 bases, and 18 bases separated the two germline ends. This chain's CDR3 is CAWSSGLTTLTDTQYF. The CDR3 DNA reads as TGTGCCTGGAGTTCAGGGCTAACCACCTTGACAGATACGCAGTATTTT. Full variable domain (missing parts from reference TRBV30 and TRBJ2-3): SQTIHQWPATLVQPVGSPLSLECTVEGTSNPNLYWYRQAAGRGLQLLFYSVGIGQISSEVPQNLSASRPQDRQFILSSKKLLLSDSGFYLCAWSSGLTTLTDTQYFGPGTRLTVL.

This clone appeared a few times. The chain uses TRBV6-1 and TRBJ1-4; maybe TRBD1 (6 bases). Germline V lookup: CDR1 MNHNS, CDR2 SASEGT. CDR3 length: 11 residues. Deletions cut 4 bases from V and 16 bases from J, with 13 bases between. The CDR3 sequence: CASSGTAQRFF. The DNA for the CDR3 is TGTGCCAGCAGTGGGACAGCGCAAAGGTTTTTT.

V and J are TRBV27 and TRBJ2-4, with TRBD2 matching 11 bases. Trimming at V came to 2 bases and at J to 6 bases, leaving 6 bases not matched to a gene. From germline, CDR1 is MNHEY and CDR2 SMNVEV (reference sequence). This CDR3 region has 16 residues. DNA of the CDR3: TGTGCCAGCAGTTTAGAAGGGACTAGCGGACTAAACATTCAGTACTTC. Protein product: CASSLEGTSGLNIQYF.

This chain connects TRBV2 to TRBJ2-3; 7 bases are a match to TRBD1. V gave up 6 bases and J gave up 3 bases; unmatched junction bases: 9. Germline V gene data show CDR1 as SNHLY and CDR2 as FYNNEI. The CDR3 contains 15 residues. The DNA for the CDR3 is TGTGCCAGCAGGGTCGGACAGGTTCGAACAGATACGCAGTATTTT. Its protein is CASRVGQVRTDTQYF.

The V and J genes are TRBV7-2 and TRBJ1-4, with a possible D match to TRBD1 (6 bases). From germline, CDR1 is SGHTA and CDR2 FQGNSA. The CDR3 covers 15 residues. V was shortened by 6 bases and J by 4 bases, with 15 bases between the two germline ends. CDR3 protein: CASRPGTRLNEKLFF. CDR3 sequence (DNA): TGTGCCAGCAGGCCCGGGACACGCCTTAATGAAAAACTGTTTTTT.